Listed below are T cell receptor beta chains from one sample, sequenced in a study of blood T cell repertoires in COVID-19. Clones were sequenced by immunoSEQ multiplex PCR, and TCRdb holds only the in-frame ones, with some missing. The data contain about 230,000 clones, 80% to 90% of them singletons. The material sequenced was peripheral blood. All receptors derive from a man between 40 and 49 years old with acute or convalescent COVID-19. Each CDR3 is given with its conserved first and last residue. D genes are given only for firm matches. Some rows have no size entry. The others give once, few or many, or a class for an expanded clone.

v_gene	d_gene	abundance	j_gene	CDR3aa	CDR3nt
TRBV7-8	-	-	TRBJ1-1	CASSPGEATMNTEAFF	TGTGCCAGCAGCCCGGGGGAGGCTACGATGAACACTGAAGCTTTCTTT
TRBV3-1/TRBV3-2	-	-	TRBJ2-1	CASSQVATYNEQFF	TGTGCCAGCAGCCAAGTAGCGACCTACAATGAGCAGTTCTTC
TRBV15	-	-	TRBJ2-1	CATSADGGEQFF	TGTGCCACCAGCGCAGACGGGGGTGAGCAGTTCTTC
TRBV2	-	-	TRBJ1-3	CASSGGSSGNTIYF	TGTGCCAGCAGTGGGGGCAGCTCTGGAAACACCATATATTTT
TRBV28	TRBD1	-	TRBJ1-2	CASRKTGGDGYTF	TGTGCCAGCAGAAAAACAGGGGGCGATGGCTACACCTTC
TRBV10-2	-	-	TRBJ2-3	CASSEFAGTDTQYF	TGCGCCAGCAGTGAGTTCGCGGGCACAGATACGCAGTATTTT
TRBV9	-	-	TRBJ1-6	CASSNSDIIQSSPLHF	TGTGCCAGCAGCAATAGCGACATCATCCAGAGTTCACCCCTCCACTTT
TRBV11-3	-	-	TRBJ2-5	CASSQSGETQYF	TGTGCCAGCAGCCAAAGCGGGGAGACCCAGTACTTC
TRBV12-5	-	-	TRBJ1-1	CASGLVLGAPNTEAFF	TGTGCTAGTGGCTTGGTACTCGGAGCCCCGAACACTGAAGCTTTCTTT
TRBV5-1	-	-	TRBJ1-2	CASSSSGSYGYTF	TGCGCCAGCAGCTCGTCCGGGAGCTATGGCTACACCTTC
TRBV7-2	TRBD2	-	TRBJ2-1	CASSSLSGGYNEQFF	TGTGCCAGCAGCTCCCTTAGCGGGGGGTACAATGAGCAGTTCTTC
TRBV5-1	TRBD1	-	TRBJ1-6	CASSSSWDRRNSPLHF	TGCGCCAGCAGCAGTTCCTGGGACAGACGGAATTCACCCCTCCACTTT
TRBV23-1	TRBD1	-	TRBJ1-5	CASPTGVAQPQHF	TGCGCCAGTCCGACAGGGGTTGCTCAGCCCCAGCATTTT
TRBV9	-	-	TRBJ2-2	CASSLSPGQMNTGELFF	TGTGCCAGCAGCCTAAGTCCGGGACAAATGAACACCGGGGAGCTGTTTTTT
TRBV6-2/TRBV6-3	-	-	TRBJ2-1	CASSLQDGSWNEQFF	TGTGCCAGCAGCTTACAGGATGGGTCGTGGAATGAGCAGTTCTTC
TRBV6-5	TRBD2	-	TRBJ2-5	CASKRTSGGMETQYF	TGTGCCAGTAAAAGGACTAGCGGGGGTATGGAGACCCAGTACTTC
TRBV29-1	-	-	TRBJ2-1	CSVELGRRWFF	TGCAGCGTTGAACTCGGCCGGAGGTGGTTCTTC
TRBV6-6	-	-	TRBJ1-2	CAGRGDGYTF	TGTGCCGGGAGGGGCGATGGCTACACCTTC
TRBV7-8	TRBD1	few	TRBJ1-5	CASSPDRVDQPQHF	TGTGCCAGCAGCCCTGACAGGGTCGATCAGCCCCAGCATTTT
TRBV10-2	-	-	TRBJ1-6	CASSEEGARNSPLHF	TGCGCCAGCAGTGAGGAAGGGGCTCGGAATTCACCCCTCCACTTT
TRBV10-3	-	once	TRBJ2-7	CAIRSGVYEQYF	TGTGCCATCAGATCCGGGGTTTACGAGCAGTACTTC
TRBV5-6	TRBD1	-	TRBJ2-7	CASSLQGQGIHEQYF	TGTGCCAGCAGCTTGCAGGGACAGGGGATCCACGAGCAGTACTTC
TRBV27	TRBD1	-	TRBJ2-2	CASSEGDRYTGELFF	TGTGCCAGCAGTGAGGGGGACAGATACACCGGGGAGCTGTTTTTT
TRBV2	-	-	TRBJ1-3	CASRGIGFGNTIYF	TGTGCCAGCCGGGGTATCGGCTTTGGAAACACCATATATTTT
TRBV6-2/TRBV6-3	-	-	TRBJ2-7	CASSMGEAYEQYF	TGTGCCAGCAGTATGGGGGAGGCCTACGAGCAGTACTTC
TRBV29-1	TRBD1	-	TRBJ1-2	CSVDVRTGNGYTF	TGCAGCGTTGACGTAAGGACAGGGAATGGCTACACCTTC
TRBV7-3	-	-	TRBJ2-7	CASSPTSSPRGEQYF	TGTGCCAGCAGCCCTACAAGTTCCCCTCGGGGCGAGCAGTACTTC
TRBV5-1	TRBD1	once	TRBJ1-2	CASSVGQGAPGYTF	TGCGCCAGCAGCGTGGGACAGGGGGCGCCTGGCTACACCTTC
TRBV3-1/TRBV3-2	-	-	TRBJ2-1	CASSQRGPVDNGQFF	TGTGCCAGCAGCCAAAGGGGCCCTGTTGACAATGGGCAGTTCTTC
TRBV9	-	-	TRBJ2-3	CASSAEDWGTDTQYF	TGTGCCAGCAGCGCCGAGGACTGGGGCACAGATACGCAGTATTTT
TRBV28	TRBD1	-	TRBJ1-4	CASSFGTGVKNEKLFF	TGTGCCAGCAGTTTCGGGACAGGTGTGAAAAATGAAAAACTGTTTTTT
TRBV7-8	TRBD1	-	TRBJ1-1	CASSAGQGLNTEAFF	TGTGCCAGCAGCGCGGGACAGGGATTGAACACTGAAGCTTTCTTT
TRBV5-1	TRBD1	once	TRBJ2-2	CASSRGQSGELFF	TGCGCCAGCAGCCGGGGACAGTCCGGGGAGCTGTTTTTT
TRBV25-1	TRBD1	few	TRBJ1-2	CASSADRGPLNQYGYTF	TGTGCCAGCAGTGCCGACAGGGGGCCTCTTAACCAATATGGCTACACCTTC
TRBV9	TRBD1	once	TRBJ1-5	CASSGGTGANQPQHF	TGTGCCAGCAGCGGAGGGACAGGGGCCAATCAGCCCCAGCATTTT
TRBV3-1/TRBV3-2	TRBD1	-	TRBJ1-6	CASSEIGQGNSPLHF	TGTGCCAGCAGCGAAATTGGACAGGGTAATTCACCCCTCCACTTT
TRBV6-1	-	-	TRBJ1-1	CASSEWSTVAFF	TGTGCCAGCAGTGAGTGGTCCACTGTAGCTTTCTTT
TRBV7-2	TRBD2	-	TRBJ2-2	CASSLVLLAGANTGELFF	TGTGCCAGCAGCTTAGTTCTGCTAGCGGGGGCGAACACCGGGGAGCTGTTTTTT
TRBV7-6	-	-	TRBJ1-1	CASSPKGFFREAFF	TGTGCCAGCAGCCCCAAGGGGTTCTTCAGGGAAGCTTTCTTT
TRBV5-5	-	-	TRBJ2-3	CASSWERTISTDTQYF	TGTGCCAGCAGCTGGGAAAGGACTATCAGCACAGATACGCAGTATTTT
TRBV2	TRBD1	-	TRBJ1-5	CASRKGANSNQPQHF	TGTGCCAGCAGGAAGGGGGCTAATAGCAATCAGCCCCAGCATTTT
TRBV7-2	TRBD1	-	TRBJ2-1	CASSLARWSRGRFDEQFF	TGTGCCAGCAGCTTAGCGAGGTGGAGCAGGGGGCGATTCGATGAGCAGTTCTTC
TRBV6-5	TRBD1	-	TRBJ1-2	CASSYDRDYGYTF	TGTGCCAGCAGTTACGACAGGGACTATGGCTACACCTTC
TRBV14	-	-	TRBJ1-3	CASSPTVPGNTIYF	TGTGCCAGCAGCCCGACAGTACCTGGAAACACCATATATTTT
TRBV5-6	-	-	TRBJ1-1	CASSPGLPTEAFF	TGTGCCAGCAGCCCCGGGTTGCCCACTGAAGCTTTCTTT
TRBV7-9	TRBD1	-	TRBJ1-6	CASSLAATGGNSPLHF	TGTGCCAGCAGCTTAGCCGCAACAGGGGGGAATTCACCCCTCCACTTT
TRBV5-1	-	-	TRBJ1-1	CASSWGGGTEAFF	TGCGCCAGCAGTTGGGGCGGGGGGACTGAAGCTTTCTTT
TRBV7-9	-	-	TRBJ2-7	CASSPVGGAEQYF	TGTGCCAGCAGCCCGGTAGGGGGTGCCGAGCAGTACTTC
TRBV5-1	-	-	TRBJ2-3	CASSDAGFDTQYF	TGCGCCAGCAGCGATGCGGGTTTCGATACGCAGTATTTT